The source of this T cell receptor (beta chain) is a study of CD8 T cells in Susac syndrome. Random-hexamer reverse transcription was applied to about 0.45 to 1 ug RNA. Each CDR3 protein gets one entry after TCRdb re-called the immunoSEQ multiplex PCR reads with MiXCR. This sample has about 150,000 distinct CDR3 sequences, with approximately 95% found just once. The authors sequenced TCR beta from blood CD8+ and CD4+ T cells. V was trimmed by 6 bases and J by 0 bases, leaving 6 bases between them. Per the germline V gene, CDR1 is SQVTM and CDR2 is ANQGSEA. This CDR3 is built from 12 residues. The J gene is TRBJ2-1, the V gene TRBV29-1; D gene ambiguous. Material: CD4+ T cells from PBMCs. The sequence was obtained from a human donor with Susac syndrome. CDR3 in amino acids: CSVVLSYNEQFF. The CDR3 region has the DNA TGCAGCGTGGTGCTCTCCTACAATGAGCAGTTCTTC.